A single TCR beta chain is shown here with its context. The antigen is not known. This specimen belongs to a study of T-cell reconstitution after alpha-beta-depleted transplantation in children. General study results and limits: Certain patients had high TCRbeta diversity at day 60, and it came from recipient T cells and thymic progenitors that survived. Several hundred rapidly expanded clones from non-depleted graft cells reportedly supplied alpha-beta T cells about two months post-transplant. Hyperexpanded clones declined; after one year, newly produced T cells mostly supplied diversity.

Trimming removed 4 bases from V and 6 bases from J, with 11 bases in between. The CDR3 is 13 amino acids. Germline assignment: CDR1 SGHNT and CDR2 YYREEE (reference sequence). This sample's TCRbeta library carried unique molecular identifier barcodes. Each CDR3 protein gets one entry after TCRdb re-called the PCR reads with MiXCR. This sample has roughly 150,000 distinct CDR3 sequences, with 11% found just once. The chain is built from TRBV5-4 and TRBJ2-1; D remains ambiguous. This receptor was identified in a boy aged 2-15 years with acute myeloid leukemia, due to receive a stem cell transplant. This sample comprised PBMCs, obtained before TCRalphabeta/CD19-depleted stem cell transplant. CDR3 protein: CASSIGNSNEQFF. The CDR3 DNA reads TGTGCCAGCAGCATCGGTAACAGCAATGAGCAGTTCTTC.